Below are 2 T cell receptor beta chains sequenced from a single sample in a study of CD4+ T cells in melanoma. Sequencing used immunoSEQ multiplex PCR; TCRdb keeps in-frame clones, though not all of them. The table shows about 140,000 clones, with around nine tenths occurring only once. Every receptor here comes from a human donor with melanoma.

The V gene is TRBV5-8, the J gene TRBJ2-7, with TRBD1 matching over 7 bases. Germline loops: CDR1 SGHTS, CDR2 YDEGEE. J was trimmed by 2 bases and V by 4 bases; bases with no gene match: 9. CDR3 size: 15 residues. The CDR3 sequence is CASSTSGTEPYEQYF. CDR3 sequence (DNA): TGTGCCAGCAGCACCTCCGGGACAGAACCCTACGAGCAGTACTTC.

This rearrangement joins TRBV11-3 to TRBJ2-7; D is possibly TRBD1 (6 bases). Germline V CDR1 and CDR2: SGHNT, YENEEA. The CDR3 totals 19 residues. Trimming took off 2 bases at V and 0 bases at J, with 23 bases between the two ends. CDR3 region: CASSLPHEQGNEHSYEQYF. The CDR3 DNA follows: TGTGCCAGCAGCTTACCCCACGAACAGGGAAACGAACACTCCTACGAGCAGTACTTC.